The present TCR beta chain was sequenced within a study of shared clonotypes between healthy human individuals. The protocol was immunoSEQ multiplex PCR, while the TCRdb copy is restricted to in-frame clones and leaves out a portion. This table has under 600,000 clones, roughly 79% appearing once. V was trimmed by 3 bases and J by 5 bases, leaving 11 bases between them. Germline assignment: CDR1 SGHRS and CDR2 YFSETQ. This CDR3 has 13 amino acids. This clone has at least ten counts. V and J are TRBV5-1 and TRBJ2-5; perhaps TRBD2 as D (6 bases). The TCR sequence derives from a woman aged 40 to 50 in good health. Some clones in this sample may be carry-over from other donors' samples. The sample taken for sequencing was PBMCs. CDR3 DNA sequence: TGCGCCAGCAGCTGGAGGGTGGAGGAGACCCAGTACTTC. Translating gives CASSWRVEETQYF.